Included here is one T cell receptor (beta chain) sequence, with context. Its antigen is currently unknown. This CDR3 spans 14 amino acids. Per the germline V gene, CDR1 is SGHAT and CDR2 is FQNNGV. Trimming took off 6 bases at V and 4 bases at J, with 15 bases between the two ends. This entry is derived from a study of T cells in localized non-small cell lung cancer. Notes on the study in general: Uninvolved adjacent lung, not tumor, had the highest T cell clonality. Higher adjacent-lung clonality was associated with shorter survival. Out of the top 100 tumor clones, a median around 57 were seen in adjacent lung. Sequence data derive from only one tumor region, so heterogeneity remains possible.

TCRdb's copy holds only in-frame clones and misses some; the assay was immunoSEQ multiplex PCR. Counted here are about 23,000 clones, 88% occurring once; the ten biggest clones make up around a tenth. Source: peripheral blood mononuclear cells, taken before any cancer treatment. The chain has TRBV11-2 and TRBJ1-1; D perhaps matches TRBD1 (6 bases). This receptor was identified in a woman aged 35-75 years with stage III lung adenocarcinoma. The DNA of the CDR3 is TGTGCCAGCAGACTTCAGGGGCGAAGCACTGAAGCTTTCTTT. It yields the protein CASRLQGRSTEAFF.